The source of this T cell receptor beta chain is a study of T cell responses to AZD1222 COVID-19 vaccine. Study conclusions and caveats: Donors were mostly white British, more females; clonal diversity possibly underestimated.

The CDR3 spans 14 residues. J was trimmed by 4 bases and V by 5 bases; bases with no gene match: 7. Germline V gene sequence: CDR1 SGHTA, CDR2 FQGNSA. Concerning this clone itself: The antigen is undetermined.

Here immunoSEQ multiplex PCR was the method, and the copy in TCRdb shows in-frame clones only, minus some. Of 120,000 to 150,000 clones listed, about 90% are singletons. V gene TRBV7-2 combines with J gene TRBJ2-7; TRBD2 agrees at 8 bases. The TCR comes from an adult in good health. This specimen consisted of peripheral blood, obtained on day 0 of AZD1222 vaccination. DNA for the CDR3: TGTGCCAGCAGCCCATCCTCGGGGGGGTACGAGCAGTACTTC. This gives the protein CASSPSSGGYEQYF.